This T cell receptor beta chain stems from a study of T cell changes during pregnancy in multiple sclerosis. CDR3 length equals 14 residues. Trimming took off 0 bases at V and 7 bases at J, with 9 bases between the two ends. Germline-derived CDR1 and CDR2 are SGHDN and FVKESK. TCRdb's copy holds only in-frame clones and misses some; the assay was immunoSEQ multiplex PCR. The table records roughly 45,000 clones, roughly 90% of them present only once. The V and J genes are TRBV14 and TRBJ2-2; a possible D gene is TRBD2 (5 bases). The sequences come from CD4+ T cells from peripheral blood mononuclear cells, collected in the second trimester of pregnancy. The receptor comes from a female donor with multiple sclerosis, enrolled in a pregnancy study. CDR3: CASSQDGEGGELFF. Written as DNA, the CDR3 is TGTGCCAGCAGCCAAGATGGTGAGGGCGGGGAGCTGTTTTTT.